Shown below are 13 T cell receptor beta chains from a single sample sequenced in a study of T cells in Graves' hyperthyroidism and ophthalmopathy. RNA transcripts were the template for amplifying TCR beta CDR3 regions. The TCR CDR3 was amplified in a first-round RT-PCR using the HTBI primer set. TCRdb fed the multiplex PCR reads into MiXCR, producing one record per CDR3 protein. Of approximately 250,000 distinct CDR3 sequences detected, more than 20% appear once; the ten largest clones hold approximately 32%. The sample comprised blood. These receptors all stem from a woman aged 40 to 50 with Graves' ophthalmopathy.

This clonotype was seen at least ten times. The J gene is TRBJ1-6, the V gene TRBV6-5; 10 nucleotides match TRBD1. The CDR3 totals 14 residues. V shed 4 bases, J shed 8 bases, and the junction held 2 bases outside the gene matches. Germline CDR1 and CDR2: MNHEY and SVGAGI. The CDR3 nucleotides are TGTGCCAGCAGTTCGGGACAGGGGTATTCACCCCTCCACTTT. Amino acids: CASSSGQGYSPLHF.

The chain carries TRBV3-1 and TRBJ2-4; TRBD2 matches at 11 bases. Germline V CDR1 and CDR2: LGHDT, YNNKEL (reference sequence). This CDR3 is built from 16 residues. The junction had 2 bases not matched to a gene; V was cut back by 4 bases and J by 0 bases. The CDR3 DNA reads TGTGCCAGCAGCCTGACTAGCGGGATAGCCAAAAACATTCAGTACTTC. It is translated as CASSLTSGIAKNIQYF. The full variable domain, in which reference TRBV3-1 and TRBJ2-4 provide the parts outside the CDR3, is DTAVSQTPKYLVTQMGNDKSIKCEQNLGHDTMYWYKQDSKKFLKIMFSYNNKELIINETVPNRFSPKSPDKAHLNLHINSLELGDSAVYFCASSLTSGIAKNIQYFGAGTRLSVL.

This clonotype was picked up many times. The V and J genes are TRBV3-1 and TRBJ1-2; D is unclear. Trimming stripped 1 base from V and 4 bases from J, with 10 bases between. This CDR3 is built from 14 residues. Per germline, CDR1 LGHDT and CDR2 YNNKEL (reference sequence). The CDR3 loop reads CASSQGTRFYGYTF. In DNA form, the CDR3 reads TGTGCCAGCAGCCAAGGTACACGCTTCTATGGCTACACCTTC.

This clonotype was recorded many times. The chain joins TRBV11-2 to TRBJ2-5; D is perhaps TRBD1 or TRBD2 (7 bases each). Per the germline V gene, CDR1 is SGHAT and CDR2 is FQNNGV. V lost 6 bases to trimming and J lost 0 bases, with 20 bases between them. The CDR3 is 17 amino acids. The CDR3 DNA is TGTGCCAGCAGGTGGGGGCCTAGCGGACAGGACCAAGAGACCCAGTACTTC. Amino acid sequence: CASRWGPSGQDQETQYF.

The chain has TRBV6-1 and TRBJ1-2, with 10 bases that match TRBD1. The CDR3 length is 14 residues. The V gene's germline CDR1 is MNHNS and CDR2 SASEGT. With V trimmed by 8 bases and J by 7 bases, 10 bases remained unmatched. CDR3 sequence: CASHGTGANAGYTF. The CDR3 DNA reads TGTGCCAGCCACGGGACAGGGGCCAATGCTGGCTACACCTTC.

Many counts were recorded for this clonotype. The CDR3 coding sequence is TGCAGTGCTATCGGACAGGGGAACACTGAAGCTTTCTTT. It specifies CSAIGQGNTEAFF. The genes are TRBV20-1 and TRBJ1-1; 8 positions match TRBD1. The V gene's germline CDR1 is DFQATT and CDR2 SNEGSKA (reference sequence). J was trimmed by 1 base and V by 4 bases; bases with no gene match: 2. The CDR3 totals 13 residues.

As for this clonotype: Since a much larger clone is just one base distant, this may be a read error. The rearrangement joins TRBV4-1 to TRBJ2-7; the match to TRBD1 covers 8 bases. CDR3 length: 15 residues. Per the germline V gene, CDR1 is MGHRA and CDR2 is YSYEKL. DNA of the CDR3: TGCGTCAGCAGCCAAGGGACAGGTTTCCCTAACGAGCAGTACTTC. It specifies CVSSQGTGFPNEQYF.

This clonotype has only a few counts. The chain joins TRBV6-5 to TRBJ2-5; TRBD2 matches 8 bases. This CDR3 is 17 amino acids long. Germline V gene sequence: CDR1 MNHEY, CDR2 SVGAGI. V lost 2 bases to trimming and J lost 5 bases; unmatched junction nucleotides: 13. CDR3 in amino acids: CASSYPKNERERETQYF. The CDR3 nucleotides are TGTGCCAGCAGTTACCCCAAAAACGAGCGGGAGAGGGAGACCCAGTACTTC.

This clonotype has ten or more counts. The chain employs TRBV11-2 and TRBJ2-3, with 8 positions matching TRBD2. The trim removed 5 bases at V and 6 bases at J, leaving 13 bases unmatched. The CDR3 covers 16 residues. Per the germline V gene, CDR1 is SGHAT and CDR2 is FQNNGV. CDR3 nucleotide sequence: TGTGCCAGCAGCCCACGGGAGGGGGGGATCGTCGATACGCAGTATTTT. It codes for CASSPREGGIVDTQYF.

The V gene is TRBV18, the J gene TRBJ2-5, with D perhaps matching TRBD1 (6 bases). Between the trimmed V and J ends, which lost 3 bases and 6 bases, there was a span of 17 bases. Germline loops: CDR1 KGHSH, CDR2 LQKENI. CDR3 length: 15 amino acids. CDR3 bases: TGTGCCAGCTCACCGACAGGTGCCCCTAGGCAGACCCAGTACTTC. Its protein product is CASSPTGAPRQTQYF. The entire variable domain, with the rest obtained from reference TRBV18 and TRBJ2-5, is as follows: NAGVMQNPRHLVRRRGQEARLRCSPMKGHSHVYWYRQLPEEGLKFMVYLQKENIIDESGMPKERFSAEFPKEGPSILRIQQVVRGDSAAYFCASSPTGAPRQTQYFGPGTRLLVL.

This clonotype was detected a few times. A much larger clone differs from this one at a single base, so this may be a read error. The rearrangement links TRBV4-1 to TRBJ2-5; TRBD2 matches 16 bases. The CDR3 consists of 19 residues. Per germline, CDR1 MGHRA and CDR2 YSYEKL. The V gene end was trimmed by 0 bases and the J gene end by 7 bases; junction bases not matched to a gene: 11. CDR3 sequence reads: CASSQDRGLAGGPKGTQYF. The CDR3 nucleotides are TGCGCCAGCAGCCAAGATAGGGGACTAGCGGGAGGGCCGAAAGGGACCCAGTACTTC.

The chain links TRBV19 to TRBJ1-5, with 9 positions matching TRBD1. There are 16 residues in the CDR3. Trimming removed 1 base from V and 7 bases from J; junction bases left unmatched: 8. CDR1 and CDR2 (germline): LNHDA, SQIVND (reference sequence). The DNA of the CDR3 is TGTGCCAGTAGTATAGGTACAGGGGGCGTGAAACAGCCCCAGCATTTT. Its translation is CASSIGTGGVKQPQHF.

This clonotype showed up many times. The chain couples TRBV19 to TRBJ1-2; D uncertain. The V gene's germline CDR1 is LNHDA and CDR2 SQIVND (reference sequence). The CDR3 contains 14 residues. V lost 4 bases and J lost 6, with 15 bases in between. This chain's CDR3 is CASSNPPSQNGYTF. DNA of the CDR3: TGTGCCAGTAGTAATCCTCCTTCGCAGAATGGCTACACCTTC.